This TCR beta chain is drawn from a study of OX40 agonist ivuxolimab in advanced cancers. Study context: Each patient was given ivuxolimab into a vein every 2 weeks, at 0.01 to 10 mg/kg.

CDR1 and CDR2 (germline): MNHEY, SMNVEV (reference sequence). Trimming cost V 2 bases and J 2 bases, with 10 bases left between them. This CDR3 region has 15 residues. TCRdb's copy holds only in-frame clones and misses some; the assay was immunoSEQ multiplex PCR. Of 40,000 or so clones listed, more than 70% are singletons. Study outcomes and limitations: The mean number of expanded clones was higher in CD8+ T cells than in CD4+.

Concerning this clone itself: Its cognate antigen is unknown.

The sequence came from an adult with an advanced solid tumor such as melanoma, head and neck, liver or kidney cancer. The sequencing used CD4+ or CD8+ T cells sorted from blood, collected in a trial of the OX40 agonist ivuxolimab. The chain links TRBV27 to TRBJ1-5; weak D call: TRBD1 (6 bases). This CDR3 is CASSLAGAGNQPQHF. The CDR3 DNA sequence: TGTGCCAGCAGTTTAGCAGGGGCAGGCAATCAGCCCCAGCATTTT.